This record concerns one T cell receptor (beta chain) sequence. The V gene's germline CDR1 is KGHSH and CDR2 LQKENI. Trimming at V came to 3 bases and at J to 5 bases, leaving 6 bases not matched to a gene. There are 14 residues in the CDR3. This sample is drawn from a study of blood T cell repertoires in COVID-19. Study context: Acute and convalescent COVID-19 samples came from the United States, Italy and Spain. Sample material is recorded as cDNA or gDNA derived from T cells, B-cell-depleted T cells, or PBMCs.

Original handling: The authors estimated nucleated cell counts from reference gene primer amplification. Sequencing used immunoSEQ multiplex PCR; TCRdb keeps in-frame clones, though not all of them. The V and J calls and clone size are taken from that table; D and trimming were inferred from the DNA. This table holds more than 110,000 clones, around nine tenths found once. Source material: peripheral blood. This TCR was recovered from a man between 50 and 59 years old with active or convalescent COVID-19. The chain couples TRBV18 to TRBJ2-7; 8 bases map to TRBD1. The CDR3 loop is CASSPRTGRHEQYF. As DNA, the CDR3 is TGTGCCAGCTCACCGCGGACAGGGCGCCACGAGCAGTACTTC.